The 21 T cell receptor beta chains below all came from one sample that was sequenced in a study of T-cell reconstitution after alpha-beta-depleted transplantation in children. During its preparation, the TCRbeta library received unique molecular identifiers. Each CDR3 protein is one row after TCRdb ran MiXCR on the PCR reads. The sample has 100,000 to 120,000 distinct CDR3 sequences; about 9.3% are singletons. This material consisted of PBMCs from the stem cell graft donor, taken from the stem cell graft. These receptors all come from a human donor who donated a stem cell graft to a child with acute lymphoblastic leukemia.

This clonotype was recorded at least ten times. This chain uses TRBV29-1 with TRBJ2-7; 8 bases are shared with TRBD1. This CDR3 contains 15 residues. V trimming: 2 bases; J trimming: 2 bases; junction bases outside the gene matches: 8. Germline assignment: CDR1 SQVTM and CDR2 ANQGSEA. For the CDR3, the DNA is TGCAGCGTTGAAAGTGACAGGGGCAAACCCTACGAGCAGTACTTC. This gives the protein CSVESDRGKPYEQYF.

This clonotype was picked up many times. CDR3: CASSLETSDPQFF. The CDR3 nucleotides are TGTGCCAGCAGTCTGGAGACGTCGGATCCCCAGTTCTTC. The chain joins TRBV12-3 or TRBV12-4 to TRBJ2-1; D gene unclear. The V end lost 5 bases, the J end lost 13 bases, and 18 bases lay between the germline ends. This CDR3 is 13 amino acids long.

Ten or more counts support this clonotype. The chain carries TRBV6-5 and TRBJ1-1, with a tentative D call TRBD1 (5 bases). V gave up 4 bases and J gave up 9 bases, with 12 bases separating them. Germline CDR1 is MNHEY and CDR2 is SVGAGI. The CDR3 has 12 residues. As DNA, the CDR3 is TGTGCCAGCAGTTTCGGGACCGACAAAGCTTTCTTT. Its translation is CASSFGTDKAFF.

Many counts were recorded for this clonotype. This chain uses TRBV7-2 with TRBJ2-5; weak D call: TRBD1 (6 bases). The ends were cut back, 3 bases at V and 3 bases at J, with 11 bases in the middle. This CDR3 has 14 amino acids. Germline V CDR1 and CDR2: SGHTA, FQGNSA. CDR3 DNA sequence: TGTGCCAGCAGCTTTGGATCAGGGGAAGAGACCCAGTACTTC. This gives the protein CASSFGSGEETQYF.

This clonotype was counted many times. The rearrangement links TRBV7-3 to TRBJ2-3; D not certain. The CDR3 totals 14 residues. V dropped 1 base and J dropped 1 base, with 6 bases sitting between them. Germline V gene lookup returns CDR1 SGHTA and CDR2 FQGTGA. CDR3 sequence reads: CASSLNLGTDTQYF. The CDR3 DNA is TGTGCCAGCAGCTTAAATTTGGGCACAGATACGCAGTATTTT.

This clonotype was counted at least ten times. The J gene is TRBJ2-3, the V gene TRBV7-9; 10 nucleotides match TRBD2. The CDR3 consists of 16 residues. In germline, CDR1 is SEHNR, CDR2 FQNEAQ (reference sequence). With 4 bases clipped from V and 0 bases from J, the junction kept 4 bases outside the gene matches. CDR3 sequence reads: CASSSGLAESTDTQYF. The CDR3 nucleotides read TGTGCCAGCAGCTCCGGACTAGCGGAGAGCACAGATACGCAGTATTTT.

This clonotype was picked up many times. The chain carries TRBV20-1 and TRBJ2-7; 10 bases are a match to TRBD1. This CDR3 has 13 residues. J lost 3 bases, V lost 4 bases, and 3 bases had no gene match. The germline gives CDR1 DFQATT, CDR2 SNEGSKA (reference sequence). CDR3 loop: CSAKTGGNYEQYF. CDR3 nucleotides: TGCAGTGCTAAGACAGGGGGCAACTACGAGCAGTACTTC.

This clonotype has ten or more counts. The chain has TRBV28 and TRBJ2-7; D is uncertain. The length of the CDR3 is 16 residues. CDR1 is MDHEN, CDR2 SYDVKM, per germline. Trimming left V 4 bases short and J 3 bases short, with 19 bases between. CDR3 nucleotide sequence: TGTGCCAGCAGTTCGCCCGGGCAGCAGAAAGACTACGAGCAGTACTTC. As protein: CASSSPGQQKDYEQYF.

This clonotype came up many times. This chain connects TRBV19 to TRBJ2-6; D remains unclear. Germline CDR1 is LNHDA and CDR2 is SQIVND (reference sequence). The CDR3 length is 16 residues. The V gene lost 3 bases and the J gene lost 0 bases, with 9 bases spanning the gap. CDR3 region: CASSIDGSSGANVLTF. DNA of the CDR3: TGTGCCAGTAGTATCGACGGCAGCTCTGGGGCCAACGTCCTGACTTTC.

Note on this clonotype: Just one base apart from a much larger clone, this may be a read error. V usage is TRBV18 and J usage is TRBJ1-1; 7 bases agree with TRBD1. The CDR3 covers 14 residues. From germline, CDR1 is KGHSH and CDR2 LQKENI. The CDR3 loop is CASSLGQSNTVAFF. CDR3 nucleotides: TGTGCCAGCTCACTGGGACAGTCGAACACTGTAGCTTTCTTT.

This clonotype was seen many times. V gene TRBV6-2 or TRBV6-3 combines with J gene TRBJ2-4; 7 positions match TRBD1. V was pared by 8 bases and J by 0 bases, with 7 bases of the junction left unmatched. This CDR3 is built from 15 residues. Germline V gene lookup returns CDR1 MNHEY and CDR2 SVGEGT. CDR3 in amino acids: CASGWTGLAKNIQYF. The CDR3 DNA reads TGTGCCAGCGGATGGACAGGCCTAGCCAAAAACATTCAGTACTTC.

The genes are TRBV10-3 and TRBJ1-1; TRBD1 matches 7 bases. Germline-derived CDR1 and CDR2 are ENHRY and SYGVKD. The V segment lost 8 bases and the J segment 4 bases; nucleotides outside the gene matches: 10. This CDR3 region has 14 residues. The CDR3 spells CAIAPTGLPTEAFF. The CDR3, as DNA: TGTGCCATCGCCCCGACAGGGCTACCCACTGAAGCTTTCTTT.

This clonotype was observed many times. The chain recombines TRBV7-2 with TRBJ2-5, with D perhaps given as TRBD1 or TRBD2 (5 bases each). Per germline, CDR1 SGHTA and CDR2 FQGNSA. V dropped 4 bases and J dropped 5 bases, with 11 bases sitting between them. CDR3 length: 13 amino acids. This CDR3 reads CASSYREGETQYF. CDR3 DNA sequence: TGTGCCAGCAGCTACCGAGAGGGGGAGACCCAGTACTTC.

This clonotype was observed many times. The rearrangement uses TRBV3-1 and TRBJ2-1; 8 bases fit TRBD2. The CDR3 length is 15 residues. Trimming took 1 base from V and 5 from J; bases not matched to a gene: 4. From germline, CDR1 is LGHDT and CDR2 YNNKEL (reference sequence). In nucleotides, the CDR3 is TGTGCCAGCAGCCAAGGTAGCGGGACTAACAATGAGCAGTTCTTC. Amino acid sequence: CASSQGSGTNNEQFF.

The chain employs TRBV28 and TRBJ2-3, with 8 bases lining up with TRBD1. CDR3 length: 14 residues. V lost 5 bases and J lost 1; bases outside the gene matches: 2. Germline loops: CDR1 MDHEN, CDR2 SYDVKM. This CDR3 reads CASSQGARTDTQYF. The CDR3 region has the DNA TGTGCCAGCAGTCAGGGGGCTCGCACAGATACGCAGTATTTT.

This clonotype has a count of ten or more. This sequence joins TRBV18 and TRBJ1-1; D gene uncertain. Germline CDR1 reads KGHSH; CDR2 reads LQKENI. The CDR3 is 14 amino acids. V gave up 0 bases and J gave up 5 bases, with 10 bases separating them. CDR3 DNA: TGTGCCAGCTCACCACCTAGTGGCTGGACTGAAGCTTTCTTT. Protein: CASSPPSGWTEAFF.

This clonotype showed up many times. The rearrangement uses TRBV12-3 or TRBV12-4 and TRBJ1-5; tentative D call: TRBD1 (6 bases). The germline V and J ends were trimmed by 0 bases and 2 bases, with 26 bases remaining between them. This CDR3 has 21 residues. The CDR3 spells CASSLAWPGTTLRSGNQPQHF. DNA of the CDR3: TGTGCCAGCAGTTTAGCGTGGCCCGGGACAACCCTTAGGTCGGGCAATCAGCCCCAGCATTTT.

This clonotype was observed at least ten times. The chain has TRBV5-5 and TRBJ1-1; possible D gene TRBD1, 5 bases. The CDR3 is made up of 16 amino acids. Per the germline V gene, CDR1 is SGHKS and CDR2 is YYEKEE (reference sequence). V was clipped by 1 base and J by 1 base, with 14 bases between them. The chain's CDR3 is CASSLRRASGNTEAFF. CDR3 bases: TGTGCCAGCAGCTTGCGCAGGGCGTCAGGGAACACTGAAGCTTTCTTT. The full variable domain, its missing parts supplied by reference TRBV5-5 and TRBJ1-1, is DAGVTQSPTHLIKTRGQQVTLRCSPISGHKSVSWYQQVLGQGPQFIFQYYEKEERGRGNFPDRFSARQFPNYSSELNVNALLLGDSALYLCASSLRRASGNTEAFFGQGTRLTVV.

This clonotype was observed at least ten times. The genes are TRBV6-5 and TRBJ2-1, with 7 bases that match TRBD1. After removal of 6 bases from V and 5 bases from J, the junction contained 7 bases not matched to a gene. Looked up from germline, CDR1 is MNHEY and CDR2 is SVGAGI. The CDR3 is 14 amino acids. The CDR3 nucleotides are TGTGCCAGCAGACGTGGACAGGAACACAATGAGCAGTTCTTC. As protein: CASRRGQEHNEQFF.

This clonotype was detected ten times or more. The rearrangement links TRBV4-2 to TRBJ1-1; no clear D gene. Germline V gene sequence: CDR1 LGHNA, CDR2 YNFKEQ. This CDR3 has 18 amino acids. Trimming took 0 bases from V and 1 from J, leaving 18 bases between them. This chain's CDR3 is CASSQDTPSREANTEAFF. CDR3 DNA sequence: TGTGCCAGCAGCCAAGATACCCCCTCACGGGAGGCGAACACTGAAGCTTTCTTT.

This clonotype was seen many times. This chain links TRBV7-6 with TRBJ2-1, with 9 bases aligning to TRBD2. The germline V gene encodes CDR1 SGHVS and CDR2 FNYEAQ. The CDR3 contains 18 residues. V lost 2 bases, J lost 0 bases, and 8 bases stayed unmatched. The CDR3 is CASSLLHLSGSSYNEQFF. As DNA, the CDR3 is TGTGCCAGCAGCTTATTACACCTTAGCGGGAGCTCCTACAATGAGCAGTTCTTC.